A single sample gave rise to the 11 T cell receptor beta chains below, sequenced in a study of T-cell memory formation after mild COVID-19. Via MiXCR, TCRdb re-called the 5' RACE reads, giving one row per CDR3 protein. The sample lists 350,000 to 500,000 distinct CDR3 sequences, 23% occurring once. The sequencing sample was made of PBMCs or a T cell subset sorted from them (not recorded which). These receptors were obtained from an adult woman who had mild COVID-19 (a few samples of this study predate the infection). Cell type and time point are not known.

This clonotype was observed a few times. The chain combines TRBV27 with TRBJ2-1; 10 bases are a match to TRBD2. V was clipped by 5 bases and J by 9 bases; unmatched bases: 22. The CDR3 is 19 residues long. Germline CDR1 MNHEY, CDR2 SMNVEV (reference sequence). CDR3 sequence reads: CASSPISPGLAGGIGEQFF. The CDR3 nucleotides are TGTGCCAGCAGTCCGATCTCGCCCGGGTTAGCGGGAGGAATAGGTGAGCAGTTCTTC.

The chain is built from TRBV24-1 and TRBJ2-1, with D tentatively TRBD1 (5 bases). The CDR3 runs 15 residues. Looked up from germline, CDR1 is KGHDR and CDR2 is SFDVKD. V lost 11 bases and J 0 bases, leaving 16 bases between the germline ends. The CDR3 DNA reads as TGTGCCATCCCCCATCAGGGAAACTCCTACAATGAGCAGTTCTTC. Translation: CAIPHQGNSYNEQFF.

This chain connects TRBV6-5 to TRBJ2-7; maybe TRBD1 (6 bases). Trimming removed 2 bases at V and 5 bases at J, with 13 bases between. Germline CDR1 MNHEY, CDR2 SVGAGI. CDR3 length equals 14 residues. The CDR3, as DNA: TGTGCCAGCAGTTACGCAACCAGGGACAACGAGCAGTACTTC. It codes for CASSYATRDNEQYF.

A few counts support this clonotype. The rearrangement links TRBV5-1 to TRBJ2-1; 8 bases are shared with TRBD2. V lost 1 base, J lost 7 bases, and 13 bases stayed unmatched. This CDR3 comprises 17 residues. Per the germline V gene, CDR1 is SGHRS and CDR2 is YFSETQ. The CDR3 DNA is TGCGCCAGCAGCTTGAGCCGCCGGCCGGGACTAGAAAATGAGCAGTTCTTC. It codes for CASSLSRRPGLENEQFF. The full variable domain, in which reference TRBV5-1 and TRBJ2-1 provide the parts outside the CDR3, is KAGVTQTPRYLIKTRGQQVTLSCSPISGHRSVSWYQQTPGQGLQFLFEYFSETQRNKGNFPGRFSGRQFSNSRSEMNVSTLELGDSALYLCASSLSRRPGLENEQFFGPGTRLTVL.

This clonotype was counted a few times. The chain carries TRBV7-9 and TRBJ2-5; the D is unclear. The CDR3 consists of 13 residues. V lost 1 base, J lost 6 bases, and 9 bases lay in between. Germline loops: CDR1 SEHNR, CDR2 FQNEAQ (reference sequence). The CDR3 nucleotides read TGTGCCAGCAGCTTAGAGGTGGAAAAGACCCAGTACTTC. Amino acids: CASSLEVEKTQYF.

The CDR3 spells CASSLGKTSGGEQFF. The DNA for the CDR3 is TGTGCCAGCAGTTTAGGAAAGACTAGCGGGGGGGAGCAGTTCTTC. The chain is built from TRBV12-3 or TRBV12-4 and TRBJ2-1; 13 bases align to TRBD2. This CDR3 has 15 amino acids. V was clipped by 1 base and J by 10 bases; unmatched bases: 4.

The chain joins TRBV7-2 to TRBJ1-5; TRBD1 aligns across 7 bases. Per the germline V gene, CDR1 is SGHTA and CDR2 is FQGNSA. The ends lost 6 bases at V and 3 bases at J; junction bases unmatched: 5. The CDR3 has 14 amino acids. For the CDR3, the DNA is TGTGCCAGCAGTGAACAGGGGCCCAATCAGCCCCAGCATTTT. It translates to CASSEQGPNQPQHF.

The V call is TRBV7-3, the J call TRBJ2-7; tentative D call: TRBD2 (5 bases). Germline V gene data show CDR1 as SGHTA and CDR2 as FQGTGA. Trimming stripped 1 base from V and 7 bases from J, with 11 bases between. The CDR3 runs to 13 residues. Written as DNA, the CDR3 is TGTGCCAGCAGCTTAAGACGGGATGGGGAGCAGTACTTC. Translating it yields CASSLRRDGEQYF.

J is TRBJ2-1 and V is TRBV7-9, with TRBD2 identical over 11 bases. This CDR3 has 18 residues. Germline CDR1 reads SEHNR; CDR2 reads FQNEAQ (reference sequence). The J segment lost 4 bases and the V segment lost 2 bases, leaving 10 bases of the junction unmatched. The CDR3 DNA reads TGTGCCAGCAGCTTACGCAGGGTGACTAGCGGGGATTACAATGAGCAGTTCTTC. It translates to CASSLRRVTSGDYNEQFF.

The chain carries TRBV6-2 or TRBV6-3 and TRBJ2-7, with TRBD2 identical over 9 bases. CDR1 and CDR2 (germline): MNHEY, SVGEGT. J gave up 2 bases and V 7 bases, and 6 bases lay outside the gene matches. This CDR3 contains 14 residues. CDR3 bases: TGTGCCAGCAAAACTAGCGGGCAGACCTACGAGCAGTACTTC. Amino acids: CASKTSGQTYEQYF.

Concerning this clonotype itself: A clone one base away is much larger, so this may be a read error. The chain combines TRBV7-2 with TRBJ2-1, with D possibly matching TRBD2 (6 bases). V lost 7 bases, J lost 0 bases, and 13 bases lay in between. The germline gives CDR1 SGHTA, CDR2 FQGNSA. The CDR3 runs to 15 residues. The CDR3 here is CASTPTRLSYNEQFF. DNA for the CDR3: TGTGCCAGCACCCCGACTAGACTCTCCTACAATGAGCAGTTCTTC.